This T cell receptor beta chain is drawn from a study of blood T cell repertoires in COVID-19. On the study more broadly: Samples of COVID-19 (acute and convalescent) were obtained from the United States, Italy and Spain.

V lost 5 bases and J 6 bases, leaving 13 bases between the germline ends. Germline CDR1 is GTSNPN and CDR2 is SVGIG (reference sequence). The CDR3 spans 12 residues. In the authors' methods: It was from reference gene primer amplification that nucleated cell counts were estimated. Clones were read by immunoSEQ multiplex PCR, and TCRdb kept only the in-frame ones, dropping some. V and J calls and clone size follow that table, whereas D and trimming were derived from the DNA. The profile shows under 250,000 clones, 80% to 90% of them singletons. The receptor was isolated from a man aged 40-49 years with active or convalescent COVID-19. Material for sequencing was peripheral blood. The V and J genes are TRBV30 and TRBJ1-1; tentative D call: TRBD1 (6 bases). CDR3 region: CAWDRSQAEAFF. CDR3 DNA: TGTGCCTGGGACAGGTCGCAGGCTGAAGCTTTCTTT.